The TCR beta chain under discussion was sequenced for a study of control samples from healthy donors and cancer patients. CDR1 is LGHDT, CDR2 YNNKEL, per germline (reference sequence). This CDR3 comprises 14 residues. V was shortened by 4 bases and J by 2 bases, with 10 bases between the two germline ends. The protocol was immunoSEQ multiplex PCR, while the TCRdb copy is restricted to in-frame clones and leaves out a portion. Among 85,000 to 95,000 clones listed, around 89% were seen once. Sequenced input: blood. The TCR originated in a woman between 70 and 85 years old in good health. This chain connects TRBV3-1 (or the pseudogene TRBV3-2) to TRBJ2-3, with D perhaps matching TRBD1 (6 bases). The CDR3 DNA follows: TGTGCCAGCAGCCGCTGGACAGACACAGATACGCAGTATTTT. It encodes CASSRWTDTDTQYF.